This note documents a single T cell receptor (beta chain) sequence. Antigen: not known. The data were taken from a study of tumor-infiltrating lymphocytes in localized non-small cell lung cancer. Study observations and caveats: TCR sequencing covered a subset of patients with enough tissue.

Data came from immunoSEQ multiplex PCR; TCRdb stores just in-frame clones and leaves some out. The sample records 20,000 to 25,000 clones, roughly two thirds being singletons. The V and J ends lost 4 bases and 4 bases respectively, with 13 bases between them. Germline V CDR1 and CDR2: SGHAT, FQNNGV. The CDR3 sequence is 14 residues long. The gene calls are TRBV11-2 and TRBJ1-2; D is perhaps TRBD1 (5 bases). The sequenced material came from lung tumor tissue. The TCR was taken from a human donor with non-small cell lung cancer. The chain's CDR3 is CASSYHSGGYGYTF. The CDR3, as DNA: TGTGCCAGCAGCTACCACAGTGGGGGCTATGGCTACACCTTC.